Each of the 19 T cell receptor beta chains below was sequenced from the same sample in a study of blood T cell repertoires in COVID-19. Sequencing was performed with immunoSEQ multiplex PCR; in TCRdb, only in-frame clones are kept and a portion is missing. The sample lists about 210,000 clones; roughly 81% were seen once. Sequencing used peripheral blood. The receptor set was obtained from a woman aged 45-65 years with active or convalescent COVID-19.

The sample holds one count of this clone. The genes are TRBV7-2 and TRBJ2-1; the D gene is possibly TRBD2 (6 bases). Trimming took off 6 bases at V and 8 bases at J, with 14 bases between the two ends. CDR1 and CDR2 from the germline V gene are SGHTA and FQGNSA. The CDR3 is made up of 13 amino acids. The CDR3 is CASRRGLLDEQFF. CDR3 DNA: TGTGCCAGCAGAAGGGGACTGCTCGATGAGCAGTTCTTC. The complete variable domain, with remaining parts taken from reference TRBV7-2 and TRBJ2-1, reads GAGVSQSPSNKVTEKGKDVELRCDPISGHTALYWYRQSLGQGLEFLIYFQGNSAPDKSGLPSDRFSAERTGGSVSTLTIQRTQQEDSAVYLCASRRGLLDEQFFGPGTRLTVL.

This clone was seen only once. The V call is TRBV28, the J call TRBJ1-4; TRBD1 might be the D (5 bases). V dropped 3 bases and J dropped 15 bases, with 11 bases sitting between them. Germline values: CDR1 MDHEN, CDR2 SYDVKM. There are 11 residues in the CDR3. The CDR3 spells CASSFRQMVFF. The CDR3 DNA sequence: TGTGCCAGCAGTTTTCGACAGATGGTGTTTTTT. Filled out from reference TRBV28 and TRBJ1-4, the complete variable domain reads DVKVTQSSRYLVKRTGEKVFLECVQDMDHENMFWYRQDPGLGLRLIYFSYDVKMKEKGDIPEGYSVSREKKERFSLILESASTNQTSMYLCASSFRQMVFFGSGTQLSVL.

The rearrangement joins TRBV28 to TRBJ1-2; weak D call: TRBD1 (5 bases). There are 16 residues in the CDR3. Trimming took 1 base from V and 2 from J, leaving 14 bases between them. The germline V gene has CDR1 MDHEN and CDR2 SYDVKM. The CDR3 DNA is TGTGCCAGCAGTTTATCATTGAATAGACAGAACTATGGCTACACCTTC. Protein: CASSLSLNRQNYGYTF.

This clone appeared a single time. The CDR3 DNA reads as TGTGCCAGCGGTCCAGCAGGGCAAAGGGTTGAGGCACCCCTCCACTTT. The encoded protein is CASGPAGQRVEAPLHF. The chain carries TRBV28 and TRBJ1-6; TRBD1 is a possible D gene (5 bases). The CDR3 has 16 residues. Trimming took 8 bases from V and 11 from J, leaving 25 bases between them. The germline V gene encodes CDR1 MDHEN and CDR2 SYDVKM.

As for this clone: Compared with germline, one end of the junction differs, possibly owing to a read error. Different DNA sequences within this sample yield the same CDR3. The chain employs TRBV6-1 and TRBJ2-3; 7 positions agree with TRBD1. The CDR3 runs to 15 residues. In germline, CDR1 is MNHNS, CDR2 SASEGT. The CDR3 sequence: CASREGGRAADTQYF. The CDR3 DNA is TGTGCCAGCAGAGAAGGGGGCAGGGCAGCAGATACGCAGTATTTT.

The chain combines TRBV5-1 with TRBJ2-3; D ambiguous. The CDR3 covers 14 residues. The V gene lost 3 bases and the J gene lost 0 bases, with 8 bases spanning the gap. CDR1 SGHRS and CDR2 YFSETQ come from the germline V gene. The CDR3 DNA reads TGCGCCAGCAGCTCGGTCCGAAGCACAGATACGCAGTATTTT. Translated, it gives CASSSVRSTDTQYF.

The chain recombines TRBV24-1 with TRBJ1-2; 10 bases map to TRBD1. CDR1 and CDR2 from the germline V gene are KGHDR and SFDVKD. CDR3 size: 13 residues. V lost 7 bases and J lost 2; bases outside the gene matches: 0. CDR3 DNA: TGTGCCACCAGGGACAGGGGGAACTATGGCTACACCTTC. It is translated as CATRDRGNYGYTF.

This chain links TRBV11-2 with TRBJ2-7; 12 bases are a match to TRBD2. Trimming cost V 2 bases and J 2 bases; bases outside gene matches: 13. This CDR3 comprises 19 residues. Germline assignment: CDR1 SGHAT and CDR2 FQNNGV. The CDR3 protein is CASSLTASSGRAVPYEQYF. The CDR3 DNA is TGTGCCAGCAGCTTAACGGCCTCTAGCGGGAGGGCCGTTCCCTACGAGCAGTACTTC.

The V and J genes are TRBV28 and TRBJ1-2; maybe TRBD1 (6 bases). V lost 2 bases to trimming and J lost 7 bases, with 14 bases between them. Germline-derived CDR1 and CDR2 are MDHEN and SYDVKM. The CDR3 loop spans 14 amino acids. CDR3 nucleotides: TGTGCCAGCAGTTTACACGCTACAGGGCTTGGCTACACCTTC. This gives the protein CASSLHATGLGYTF.

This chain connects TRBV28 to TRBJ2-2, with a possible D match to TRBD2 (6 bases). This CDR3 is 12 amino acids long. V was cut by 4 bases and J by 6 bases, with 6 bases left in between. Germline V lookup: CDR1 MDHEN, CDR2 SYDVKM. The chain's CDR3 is CASSWGAGELFF. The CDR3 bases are TGTGCCAGCAGTTGGGGGGCCGGGGAGCTGTTTTTT.

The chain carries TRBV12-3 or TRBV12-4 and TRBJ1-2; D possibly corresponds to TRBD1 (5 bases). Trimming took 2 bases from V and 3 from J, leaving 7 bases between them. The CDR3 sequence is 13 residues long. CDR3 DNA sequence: TGTGCCAGCAGTTTAAGCAGGGACTATGGCTACACCTTC. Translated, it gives CASSLSRDYGYTF.

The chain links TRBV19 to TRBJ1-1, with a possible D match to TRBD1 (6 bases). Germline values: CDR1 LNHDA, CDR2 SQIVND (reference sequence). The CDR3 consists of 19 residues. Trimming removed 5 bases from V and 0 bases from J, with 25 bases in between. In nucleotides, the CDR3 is TGTGCCAGTAGTCCCCCTTCAGCTTGGGGGGGGCTGATGAACACTGAAGCTTTCTTT. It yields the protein CASSPPSAWGGLMNTEAFF.

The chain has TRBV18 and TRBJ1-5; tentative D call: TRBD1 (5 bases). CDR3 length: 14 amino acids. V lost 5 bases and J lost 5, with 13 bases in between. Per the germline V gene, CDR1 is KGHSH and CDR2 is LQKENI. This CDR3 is CASSEVGGDQPQHF. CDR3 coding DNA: TGTGCCAGCTCAGAGGTGGGGGGGGATCAGCCCCAGCATTTT.

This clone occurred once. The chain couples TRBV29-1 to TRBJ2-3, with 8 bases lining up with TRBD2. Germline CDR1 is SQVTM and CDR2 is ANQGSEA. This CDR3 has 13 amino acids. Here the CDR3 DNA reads TGCAGTGGTGGCGGGGGGAACACAGATACGCAGTATTTT. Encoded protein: CSGGGGNTDTQYF.

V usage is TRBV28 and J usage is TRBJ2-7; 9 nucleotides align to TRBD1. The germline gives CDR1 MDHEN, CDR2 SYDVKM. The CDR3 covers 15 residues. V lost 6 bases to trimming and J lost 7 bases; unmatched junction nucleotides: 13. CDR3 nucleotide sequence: TGTGCCAGCAGCCTCGGTGGGACAGGGACACGGGAGCAGTACGTC. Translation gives CASSLGGTGTREQYV.

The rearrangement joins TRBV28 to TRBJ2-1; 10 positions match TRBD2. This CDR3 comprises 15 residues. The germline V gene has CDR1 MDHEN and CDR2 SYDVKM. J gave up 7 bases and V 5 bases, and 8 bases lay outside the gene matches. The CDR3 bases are TGTGCCAGCAGTCCCATGGGACTAGCGTCGAATGAGCAGTTCTTC. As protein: CASSPMGLASNEQFF.

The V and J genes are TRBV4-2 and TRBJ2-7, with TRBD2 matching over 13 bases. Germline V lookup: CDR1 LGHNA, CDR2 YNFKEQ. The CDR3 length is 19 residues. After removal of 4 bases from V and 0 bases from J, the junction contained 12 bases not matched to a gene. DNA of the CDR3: TGTGCCAGCAGCCTAAGGGGGGGACTAGCGGGGTCTCACTCCTACGAGCAGTACTTC. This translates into CASSLRGGLAGSHSYEQYF.

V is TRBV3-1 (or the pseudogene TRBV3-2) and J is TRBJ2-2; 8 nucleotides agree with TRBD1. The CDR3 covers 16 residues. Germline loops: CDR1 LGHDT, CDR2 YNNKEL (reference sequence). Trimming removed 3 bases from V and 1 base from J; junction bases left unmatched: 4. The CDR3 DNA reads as TGTGCCAGCAGCCAGGGCGGACAGGGGAACACCGGGGAGCTGTTTTTT. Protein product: CASSQGGQGNTGELFF.

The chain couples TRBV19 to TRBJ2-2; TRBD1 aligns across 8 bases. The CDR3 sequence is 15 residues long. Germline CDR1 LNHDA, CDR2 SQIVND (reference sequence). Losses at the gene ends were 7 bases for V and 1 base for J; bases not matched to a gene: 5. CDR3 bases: TGTGCCAGTATGTACAGGGGGAAGAACACCGGGGAGCTGTTTTTT. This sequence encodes CASMYRGKNTGELFF.